The T cell receptor (beta chain) described here comes from a study of blood T cell repertoires in COVID-19. Method: immunoSEQ multiplex PCR; TCRdb's copy keeps in-frame clones and lacks some. Of under 250,000 clones in the sample, over 80% were seen once. This CDR3 is built from 13 residues. Germline V lookup: CDR1 LNHDA, CDR2 SQIVND (reference sequence). Trimming left V 8 bases short and J 0 bases short, with 10 bases between. Ages ranged from about 18 to 100 years, with residence in 20 to 30 US areas. The gene calls are TRBV19 and TRBJ1-2; D is perhaps TRBD1 (6 bases). The sequence came from a woman younger than 45 who had been exposed to COVID-19. The sequencing input was PBMCs or T cells enriched from blood (not recorded which). The CDR3 sequence: CASGDTANYGYTF. CDR3 sequence (DNA): TGTGCCAGTGGGGACACAGCTAACTATGGCTACACCTTC.